The clone carrying this T cell receptor beta chain was observed a few times. TCRdb re-called the 5' RACE reads with MiXCR, one entry per CDR3 protein. The table lists about 38,000 distinct CDR3 sequences, around 7.2% of them singletons. The V gene lost 5 bases and the J gene lost 8 bases, with 15 bases spanning the gap. CDR3 length: 13 amino acids. This entry comes from a study of spatial heterogeneity in lung cancer. Time point noted: sample taken at primary tumor resection. Sequencing covered unsorted whole RNA taken from tumor, nontumor lung or frozen PBMC. The donors, 70 to 80 patients with untreated early-stage non-small cell lung cancer, provided the samples.

The source was PBMCs, collected at surgery. The sequence was obtained from a male donor with early-stage non-small cell lung cancer. The V call is TRBV12-3 or TRBV12-4, the J call TRBJ1-2; D gene ambiguous. The CDR3 coding sequence is TGTGCCAGCAGTCCTAACGACGTGGCCGGCTACACCTTC. As protein: CASSPNDVAGYTF.